The T cell receptor beta chain under discussion was sequenced for a study of cytomegalovirus exposure and HLA in healthy donors. The CDR3 is made up of 12 amino acids. The germline V and J ends were trimmed by 8 bases and 7 bases, with 14 bases remaining between them. Germline loops: CDR1 SGHTA, CDR2 FQGNSA. PCR employed 60 Vbeta and 13 Jbeta primers. In the source study's methods: A later analysis tallied some 84 million unique TCR beta chains, around 12 million of them shared. Only in-frame clones appear in the TCRdb table, and some are missing; sequencing was by immunoSEQ multiplex PCR. D and trimming were read from the DNA, whereas the V and J calls and clone size are those reported in that table. The table shows more than 90,000 clones, with over 60% occurring only once.

The rearrangement joins TRBV7-2 to TRBJ2-5, with a weak D call TRBD2 (7 bases). Sequenced input: PBMCs. The source is a human donor in good health. The chain's CDR3 is CASGGAGRTQYF. The CDR3 region has the DNA TGTGCCAGCGGGGGGGCGGGTCGGACCCAGTACTTC.